A selection of T cell receptor beta chains follows, all from one sample in a study of shared clonotypes between healthy human individuals. Only in-frame clones appear in the TCRdb table, and some are missing; sequencing was by immunoSEQ multiplex PCR. The sample consists of more than 2 million clones, about 95% of them appearing once. What was sequenced was naive CD8+ T cells sorted from blood. These TCRs come from a man aged 18 to 29 in good health. CDR3s leave out the opening cysteine and the closing phenylalanine or tryptophan. Fields, in order: D gene, V gene, J gene, CDR3 protein. D genes are given only for firm matches.

>.|TRBV10-1|TRBJ1-1
ASSESTNTEAF
>TRBD1|TRBV6-5|TRBJ2-5
ASSLTGEETQY
>TRBD2|TRBV2|TRBJ2-7
ALGGRADEQY
>.|TRBV4-1|TRBJ1-3
ASSHSMVGGISGNTIY
>.|TRBV27|TRBJ2-7
ASSPWGATYEQY
>.|TRBV19|TRBJ1-4
ASTTPRLGEKLF
>.|TRBV9|TRBJ2-3
ASNPILGGIDTQY
>TRBD1|TRBV5-1|TRBJ2-7
ASSDLRGPTYEQY
>.|TRBV6-1|TRBJ2-5
ASTEWGPSQETQY
>.|TRBV30|TRBJ2-1
AWSVEANEQF
>TRBD1|TRBV13|TRBJ2-2
ASSFPTGRNTGELF
>TRBD1|TRBV6-5|TRBJ1-2
ASYPGGDGYT
>.|TRBV5-1|TRBJ1-1
ASSHGTLNTEAF
>TRBD2|TRBV4-3|TRBJ2-1
ASSQSPSGGGNEQF
>TRBD2|TRBV5-1|TRBJ2-1
ASSSGTSGGHPYGEQF
>.|TRBV6-5|TRBJ2-1
ASREFSGEQF
>TRBD1|TRBV27|TRBJ1-5
ASKNTGGVQPQH
>.|TRBV27|TRBJ1-5
ASSPGLHNQPQH
>.|TRBV7-6|TRBJ2-1
ASSLAGDNEQF
>.|TRBV30|TRBJ2-7
ALASGDRPDEQY
>.|TRBV2|TRBJ2-3
ASTDRRTSTDTQY
>.|TRBV4-1|TRBJ2-2
ASNQGWPGTGELF
>.|TRBV27|TRBJ1-5
ASTDPGSNQPQH
>.|TRBV19|TRBJ1-2
ASSITVTGSYT
>.|TRBV4-2|TRBJ2-7
ASSQENLSYEQY